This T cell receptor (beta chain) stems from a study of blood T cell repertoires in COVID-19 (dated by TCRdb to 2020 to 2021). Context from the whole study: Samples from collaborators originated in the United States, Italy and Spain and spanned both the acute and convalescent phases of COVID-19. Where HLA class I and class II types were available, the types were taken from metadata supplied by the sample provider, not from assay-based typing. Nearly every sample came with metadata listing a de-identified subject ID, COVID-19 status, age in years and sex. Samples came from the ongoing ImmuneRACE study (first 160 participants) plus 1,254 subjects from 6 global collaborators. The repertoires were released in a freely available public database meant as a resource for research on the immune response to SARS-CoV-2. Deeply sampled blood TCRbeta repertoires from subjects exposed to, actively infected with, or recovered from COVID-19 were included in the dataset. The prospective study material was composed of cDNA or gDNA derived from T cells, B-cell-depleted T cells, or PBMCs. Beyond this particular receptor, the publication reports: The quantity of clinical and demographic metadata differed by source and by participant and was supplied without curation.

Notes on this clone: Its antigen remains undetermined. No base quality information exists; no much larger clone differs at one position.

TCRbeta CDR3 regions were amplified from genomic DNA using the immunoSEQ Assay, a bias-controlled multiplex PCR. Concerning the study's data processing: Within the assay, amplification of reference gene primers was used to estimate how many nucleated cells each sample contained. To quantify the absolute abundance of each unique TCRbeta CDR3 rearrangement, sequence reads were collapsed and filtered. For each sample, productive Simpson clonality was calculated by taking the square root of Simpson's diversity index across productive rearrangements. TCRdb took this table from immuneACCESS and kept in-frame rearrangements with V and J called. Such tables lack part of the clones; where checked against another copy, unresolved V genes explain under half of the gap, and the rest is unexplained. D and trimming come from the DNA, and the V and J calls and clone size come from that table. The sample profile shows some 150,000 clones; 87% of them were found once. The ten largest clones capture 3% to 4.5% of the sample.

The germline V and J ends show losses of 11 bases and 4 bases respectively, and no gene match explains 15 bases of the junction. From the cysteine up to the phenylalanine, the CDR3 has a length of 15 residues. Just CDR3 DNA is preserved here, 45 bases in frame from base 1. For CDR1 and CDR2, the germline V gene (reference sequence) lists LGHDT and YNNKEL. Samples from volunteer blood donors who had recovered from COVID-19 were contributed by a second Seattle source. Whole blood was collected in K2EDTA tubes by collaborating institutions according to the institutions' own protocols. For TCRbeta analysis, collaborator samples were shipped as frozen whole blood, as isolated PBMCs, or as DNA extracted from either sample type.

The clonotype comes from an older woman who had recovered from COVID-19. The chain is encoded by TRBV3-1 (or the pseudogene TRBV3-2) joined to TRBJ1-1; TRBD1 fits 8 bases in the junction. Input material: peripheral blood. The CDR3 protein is CASKRFGTGGTEAFF. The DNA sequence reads TGTGCCTCAAAAAGGTTCGGGACAGGTGGCACTGAAGCTTTCTTT.